The following is a TCR beta chain sequence with its context. Investigators divided CD4+ cells into CD45RA+ naive and CD45RA-negative memory subsets. The V end lost 4 bases, the J end lost 3 bases, and 7 bases lay between the germline ends. Germline CDR1 reads SGHTA; CDR2 reads FQGNSA. The CDR3 has 13 amino acids. This entry comes from a study of shared clonotypes between healthy human individuals. On the study more broadly: The plates for each donor numbered three CD4 naive, three CD4 memory, two CD8 naive and one CD8 memory.

Only in-frame clones appear in the TCRdb table, and some are missing; sequencing was by immunoSEQ multiplex PCR. The table records 950,000 to 1,300,000 clones, 75% of them present only once. The sequence was collected from a man younger than 30 in good health. The sample taken for sequencing was memory CD4+ T cells sorted from blood. Subset defined: CD45RA-negative fraction. The genes are TRBV7-2 and TRBJ1-5; no clear D. The CDR3 bases are TGTGCCAGCAGCTCGAGGGCCAATCAGCCCCAGCATTTT. Translated, it gives CASSSRANQPQHF.